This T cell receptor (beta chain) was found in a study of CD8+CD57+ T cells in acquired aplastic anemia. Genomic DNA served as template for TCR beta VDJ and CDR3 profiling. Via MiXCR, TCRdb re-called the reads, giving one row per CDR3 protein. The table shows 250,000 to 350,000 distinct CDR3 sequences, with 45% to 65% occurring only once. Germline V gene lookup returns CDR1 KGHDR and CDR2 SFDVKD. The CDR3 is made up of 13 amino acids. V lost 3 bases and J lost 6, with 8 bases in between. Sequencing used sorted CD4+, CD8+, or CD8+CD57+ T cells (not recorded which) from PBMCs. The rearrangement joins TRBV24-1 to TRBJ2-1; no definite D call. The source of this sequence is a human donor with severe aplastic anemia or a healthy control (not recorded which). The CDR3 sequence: CATSDPNSNEQFF. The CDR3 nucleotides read TGTGCCACCAGTGATCCAAACTCCAATGAGCAGTTCTTC.